Presented here are 23 T cell receptor beta chains from one specimen sequenced in a study of cytomegalovirus exposure and HLA in healthy donors (dated by TCRdb to about 2017). The library was built by means of the immunoSEQ multiplex PCR assay. A mixture of 60 forward primers for TCR Vbeta segments and 13 reverse primers for TCR Jbeta segments was used in the multiplex PCR. TCRdb re-hosts the immuneACCESS table, in-frame sequences only. Its copies lack some clones; in the studies checked, an unresolved V gene accounts for under half of them, and the cause for the rest is not known. Counted in this sample were some 79,000 clones; about 79% of them appeared once. The biggest ten clones account for less than 7% of the sample. The sequencing input was PBMCs. The receptors were sampled from a male donor in good health and CMV-seropositive.

The V gene is TRBV28, the J gene TRBJ1-2; the match to TRBD1 covers 8 bases. Germline assignment: CDR1 MDHEN and CDR2 SYDVKM. V shed 4 bases, J shed 4 bases, and the junction held 8 bases outside the gene matches. This CDR3 region has 15 residues. Here the CDR3 DNA reads TGTGCCAGCAGTTCAGGGGGCGCCCCCTTCTATGGCTACACCTTC. Its protein is CASSSGGAPFYGYTF.

This chain connects TRBV18 to TRBJ1-6; tentative D call: TRBD1 (5 bases). This CDR3 has 16 amino acids. Germline V lookup: CDR1 KGHSH, CDR2 LQKENI. Trimming stripped 6 bases from V and 7 bases from J, with 19 bases between. This chain's CDR3 is CASSLKGGARNSPLHF. For the CDR3, the DNA is TGTGCCAGCTCCCTAAAAGGCGGGGCCCGGAATTCACCCCTCCACTTT.

The chain couples TRBV5-6 to TRBJ1-1, with a possible D match to TRBD1 (5 bases). The CDR3 loop spans 13 amino acids. The germline V gene encodes CDR1 SGHDT and CDR2 YYEEEE. Trimming removed 1 base at V and 4 bases at J, with 8 bases between. The CDR3 reads CASSLWGSTEAFF. The DNA for the CDR3 is TGTGCCAGCAGCTTGTGGGGCTCCACTGAAGCTTTCTTT.

The chain combines TRBV27 with TRBJ1-2; a possible D gene is TRBD1 (5 bases). CDR1 is MNHEY and CDR2 is SMNVEV in the germline V gene (reference sequence). Trimming shortened V by 5 bases and J by 8 bases, and 18 bases separated the two germline ends. The CDR3 has 14 amino acids. The CDR3 sequence is CASSGGNWLGGYTF. The CDR3 DNA reads TGTGCCAGCAGTGGGGGGAACTGGCTCGGCGGCTACACCTTC.

V usage is TRBV7-9 and J usage is TRBJ2-1; D is uncertain. This CDR3 has 12 residues. Germline-derived CDR1 and CDR2 are SEHNR and FQNEAQ (reference sequence). Trimming stripped 2 bases from V and 8 bases from J, with 7 bases between. This CDR3 reads CASSLTVHEQFF. CDR3 DNA sequence: TGTGCCAGCAGCTTAACGGTGCATGAGCAGTTCTTC. Drawing the rest from reference TRBV7-9 and TRBJ2-1, the complete variable domain is DTGVSQNPRHKITKRGQNVTFRCDPISEHNRLYWYRQTLGQGPEFLTYFQNEAQLEKSRLLSDRFSAERPKGSFSTLEIQRTEQGDSAMYLCASSLTVHEQFFGPGTRLTVL.

Notes on this clone: A read error may produce the germline difference seen at one junction end. The rearrangement uses TRBV7-9 and TRBJ2-1; TRBD1 is a possible D gene (6 bases). Germline CDR1 is SEHNR and CDR2 is FQNEAQ (reference sequence). The CDR3 has 12 amino acids. The CDR3 sequence is CVSSSDSNEQFF. As DNA, the CDR3 is TGTGTCAGCAGCTCGGACAGCAATGAGCAGTTCTTC.

The rearrangement joins TRBV7-9 to TRBJ2-7; 8 bases are a match to TRBD1. V lost 6 bases to trimming and J lost 8 bases; unmatched junction nucleotides: 15. The length of the CDR3 is 15 residues. CDR1 SEHNR and CDR2 FQNEAQ come from the germline V gene (reference sequence). CDR3 loop: CASRPAGGTGLKQYF. In nucleotides, the CDR3 is TGTGCCAGCAGACCCGCAGGGGGCACGGGATTAAAGCAGTACTTC.

The CDR3 reads CASSPGGDTQYF. DNA for the CDR3: TGTGCCAGCAGCCCGGGGGGAGATACGCAGTATTTT. V is TRBV7-9 and J is TRBJ2-3; 7 positions match TRBD2. CDR3 length equals 12 residues. Germline values: CDR1 SEHNR, CDR2 FQNEAQ (reference sequence). J gave up 5 bases and V 5 bases, and 1 base lay outside the gene matches.

The chain carries TRBV11-2 and TRBJ2-1; tentatively, D is TRBD1 (5 bases). This CDR3 has 13 amino acids. CDR1 is SGHAT, CDR2 FQNNGV, per germline. V dropped 11 bases and J dropped 2 bases, with 13 bases sitting between them. The CDR3 spells CAAGPGTYNEQFF. The CDR3 nucleotides read TGTGCCGCAGGCCCAGGGACCTACAATGAGCAGTTCTTC.

The rearrangement uses TRBV10-3 and TRBJ2-7; D is unresolved. The V and J ends lost 2 bases and 0 bases respectively, with 14 bases between them. This CDR3 contains 16 residues. Looked up from germline, CDR1 is ENHRY and CDR2 is SYGVKD. The CDR3 coding sequence is TGTGCCATCAGTGAGGTCGTCGGTAAAAGCTCCTACGAGCAGTACTTC. The encoded protein is CAISEVVGKSSYEQYF.

The CDR3 region has the DNA TGTGCCAGCAGCTTCGGACTAGCCCTCATCCCTTACGAGCAGTACTTC. Amino acids: CASSFGLALIPYEQYF. The V and J genes are TRBV11-2 and TRBJ2-7, with 8 bases matching TRBD2. Germline V gene lookup returns CDR1 SGHAT and CDR2 FQNNGV. The trim removed 3 bases at V and 4 bases at J, leaving 11 bases unmatched. The CDR3 loop spans 16 amino acids.

The chain joins TRBV7-3 to TRBJ2-1; TRBD1 agrees at 8 bases. The CDR3 is 16 residues long. After removal of 4 bases from V and 7 bases from J, the junction contained 12 bases not matched to a gene. Germline V gene lookup returns CDR1 SGHTA and CDR2 FQGTGA. CDR3 bases: TGTGCCAGCAGCTGGACAGGGCAAAAGGGTAGAAATGAGCAGTTCTTC. It is translated as CASSWTGQKGRNEQFF.

The chain recombines TRBV19 with TRBJ2-3; TRBD2 matches at 10 bases. The CDR3 runs 15 residues. With 8 bases clipped from V and 2 bases from J, the junction kept 7 bases outside the gene matches. Germline V gene data show CDR1 as LNHDA and CDR2 as SQIVND (reference sequence). The CDR3 reads CASDSGGSHTDTQYF. The CDR3 nucleotides read TGTGCCAGTGATAGCGGGGGGTCACACACAGATACGCAGTATTTT.

This chain connects TRBV5-8 to TRBJ1-1; tentatively, D is TRBD1 (5 bases). The germline gives CDR1 SGHTS, CDR2 YDEGEE. This CDR3 comprises 15 residues. V was trimmed by 0 bases and J by 2 bases, leaving 11 bases between them. For the CDR3, the DNA is TGTGCCAGCAGCTTGGGAACAGGAGATAACACTGAAGCTTTCTTT. It codes for CASSLGTGDNTEAFF.

V gene TRBV27 combines with J gene TRBJ1-4, with 8 bases matching TRBD1. The J segment lost 3 bases and the V segment lost 0 bases, leaving 6 bases of the junction unmatched. The CDR3 spans 17 residues. Germline CDR1 is MNHEY and CDR2 is SMNVEV (reference sequence). CDR3 DNA: TGTGCCAGCAGTTTATCCAGGCAGGGGGCCCCTAATGAAAAACTGTTTTTT. Residues: CASSLSRQGAPNEKLFF.

Points on this clone: A read error may account for a junction end that differs from germline. CDR3 bases: TGTGCCAGCAGCCTAGCGGTGGCCCTGGTCTTC. Translated, it gives CASSLAVALVF. This chain links TRBV5-6 with TRBJ2-1; TRBD2 aligns across 7 bases. The CDR3 loop spans 11 amino acids. Germline-derived CDR1 and CDR2 are SGHDT and YYEEEE.

The chain carries TRBV7-9 and TRBJ1-2; TRBD1 might be the D (6 bases). CDR1 and CDR2 (germline): SEHNR, FQNEAQ (reference sequence). Trimming removed 5 bases at V and 4 bases at J, with 14 bases between. CDR3 size: 14 residues. CDR3 in amino acids: CASSTRGTIYGYTF. CDR3 DNA: TGTGCCAGCAGCACCAGGGGCACAATCTATGGCTACACCTTC.

The chain combines TRBV5-6 with TRBJ2-3; D remains unclear. V was clipped by 4 bases and J by 2 bases, with 11 bases between them. This CDR3 region has 14 residues. Germline V gene data show CDR1 as SGHDT and CDR2 as YYEEEE. In DNA form, the CDR3 reads TGTGCCAGCAGCCCCCTAAGTTACACAGATACGCAGTATTTT. It yields the protein CASSPLSYTDTQYF.

The CDR3 here is CASSQAPSLESVTDTQYF. The CDR3 bases are TGTGCCAGCAGCCAAGCACCTTCATTAGAAAGCGTCACAGATACGCAGTATTTT. The J gene is TRBJ2-3, the V gene TRBV4-2; D call uncertain. The germline CDR1 and CDR2 sequences are LGHNA and YNFKEQ. V lost 1 base and J 2 bases, leaving 19 bases between the germline ends. The CDR3 has 18 amino acids.

The chain has TRBV7-2 and TRBJ1-5; a weak D match, TRBD1 (5 bases). This CDR3 region has 13 residues. From germline, CDR1 is SGHTA and CDR2 FQGNSA. V dropped 6 bases and J dropped 11 bases, with 17 bases sitting between them. Written as DNA, the CDR3 is TGTGCCAGCAGAGAAGATTGGACAAGCACCCAGCATTTT. Protein product: CASREDWTSTQHF.

This clone showed up just a few times. The chain couples TRBV5-8 to TRBJ2-5; D uncertain. Trimming removed 0 bases from V and 5 bases from J, with 11 bases in between. This CDR3 has 14 residues. The germline V gene encodes CDR1 SGHTS and CDR2 YDEGEE. This chain's CDR3 is CASSLGESRETQYF. The CDR3 DNA is TGTGCCAGCAGCTTGGGAGAGTCTAGGGAGACCCAGTACTTC.

This clone was seen a handful of times. For the CDR3, the DNA is TGTGCCAGCAGTCTCCCACGGGCAGGGGGTGGCTACACCTTC. Translated: CASSLPRAGGGYTF. The chain couples TRBV28 to TRBJ1-2, with 7 bases identical to TRBD1. The CDR3 is made up of 14 amino acids. Unmatched junction bases numbered 10, after V lost 5 bases and J lost 7 bases. Germline CDR1 is MDHEN and CDR2 is SYDVKM.

CDR3 in DNA: TGCGCCAGCAGCCAAGACAGGGTATCAAATCAGCCCCAGCATTTT. This encodes CASSQDRVSNQPQHF. This chain uses TRBV4-3 with TRBJ1-5, with D tentatively TRBD1 (5 bases). Per germline, CDR1 LGHNA and CDR2 YSLEER. The V gene lost 0 bases and the J gene lost 4 bases, with 10 bases spanning the gap. The CDR3 consists of 15 residues.